This TCR beta chain is from a study of blood T cell repertoires in COVID-19. For the study at large: PBMCs, B-cell-depleted T cells, or T cells were the source of the cDNA or gDNA that made up the material.

The protocol was immunoSEQ multiplex PCR, while the TCRdb copy is restricted to in-frame clones and leaves out a portion. The repertoire holds 150,000 to 160,000 clones, with roughly four fifths as singletons. The CDR3 extends over 14 amino acids. Trimming stripped 3 bases from V and 3 bases from J, with 10 bases between. Germline lookup yields CDR1 SGHAT and CDR2 FQNNGV. Sequenced material: peripheral blood. The TCR comes from an older man with acute or convalescent COVID-19. This chain uses TRBV11-2 with TRBJ2-3, with D hard to call. The CDR3 is CASSFTPATDTQYF. CDR3 nucleotide sequence: TGTGCCAGCAGCTTCACCCCCGCGACAGATACGCAGTATTTT.